The source of this TCR beta chain is a study of control samples from healthy donors and cancer patients. Profiling relied on immunoSEQ multiplex PCR, and the TCRdb table lists in-frame clones only, not all of them. Of about 160,000 clones in the sample, less than 95% were seen once. Trimming cost V 0 bases and J 3 bases, with 9 bases left between them. This CDR3 comprises 14 residues. CDR1 and CDR2 from the germline V gene are MNHEY and SVGAGI. The chain combines TRBV6-5 with TRBJ2-7, with D unresolved. The sequencing sample was made of PBMCs. The origin of this receptor is a man in his sixties with colorectal cancer. The CDR3, as DNA: TGTGCCAGCAGTTACTCGTCGCGCCTCTACGAGCAGTACTTC. Translation: CASSYSSRLYEQYF.